Listed below are T cell receptor beta chains from one sample, sequenced in a study of cytomegalovirus exposure and HLA in healthy donors. Generated by immunoSEQ multiplex PCR, the TCRdb table keeps only in-frame clones and is missing some. The repertoire table contains over 60,000 clones. The sequenced sample consisted of PBMCs. The receptors stem from a female donor in good health and CMV-seropositive. CDR3s include the opening cysteine and the closing phenylalanine or tryptophan. The order of the fields is V gene, D gene, J gene, CDR3 protein, CDR3 DNA. The D gene is left open where the match is weak.

v_gene: TRBV14
d_gene: -
j_gene: TRBJ2-3
CDR3aa: CASSQDLVADTQYF
CDR3nt: TGTGCCAGCAGCCAAGATCTAGTGGCAGATACGCAGTATTTT

v_gene: TRBV18
d_gene: -
j_gene: TRBJ1-2
CDR3aa: CASSLSEDSYGYTF
CDR3nt: TGTGCCAGCTCACTGTCGGAGGACAGCTATGGCTACACCTTC

v_gene: TRBV11-1
d_gene: TRBD1
j_gene: TRBJ2-7
CDR3aa: CASSPDRAGEQYF
CDR3nt: TGTGCCAGCAGCCCGGACAGGGCCGGCGAGCAGTACTTC

v_gene: TRBV30
d_gene: -
j_gene: TRBJ1-6
CDR3aa: CAWNGGYNSPLHF
CDR3nt: TGTGCCTGGAATGGGGGGTATAATTCACCCCTCCACTTT

v_gene: TRBV27
d_gene: TRBD1
j_gene: TRBJ1-1
CDR3aa: CASSFGTGNTEAFF
CDR3nt: TGTGCCAGCAGTTTCGGGACAGGGAACACTGAAGCTTTCTTT

v_gene: TRBV6-1
d_gene: TRBD1
j_gene: TRBJ1-4
CDR3aa: CASSEGTGGKLFF
CDR3nt: TGTGCCAGCAGTGAAGGGACAGGCGGAAAACTGTTTTTT

v_gene: TRBV7-6
d_gene: -
j_gene: TRBJ2-5
CDR3aa: CASSRPELRKETQYF
CDR3nt: TGTGCCAGCAGCCGCCCGGAACTCAGGAAAGAGACCCAGTACTTC

v_gene: TRBV18
d_gene: TRBD1
j_gene: TRBJ2-7
CDR3aa: CASSPDRDPYEQYF
CDR3nt: TGTGCCAGCTCACCCGACAGGGACCCCTACGAGCAGTACTTC

v_gene: TRBV30
d_gene: -
j_gene: TRBJ1-6
CDR3aa: CACGAGTPNSPLHF
CDR3nt: TGTGCGTGTGGGGCCGGGACACCAAATTCACCCCTCCACTTT

v_gene: TRBV5-8
d_gene: TRBD2
j_gene: TRBJ2-1
CDR3aa: CASSRGTSGGNEQFF
CDR3nt: TGTGCCAGCAGCCGCGGGACTAGCGGGGGCAATGAGCAGTTCTTC

v_gene: TRBV6-5
d_gene: -
j_gene: TRBJ2-7
CDR3aa: CASSYQSDSYEQYF
CDR3nt: TGTGCCAGCAGTTATCAGTCAGACTCCTACGAGCAGTACTTC

v_gene: TRBV6-5
d_gene: -
j_gene: TRBJ2-5
CDR3aa: CASRKASQETQYF
CDR3nt: TGTGCCAGCCGAAAGGCTAGCCAAGAGACCCAGTACTTC

v_gene: TRBV7-2
d_gene: TRBD1
j_gene: TRBJ1-5
CDR3aa: CASSLGQGFGLNQPQHF
CDR3nt: TGTGCCAGCAGCTTAGGACAGGGGTTTGGGCTGAATCAGCCCCAGCATTTT

v_gene: TRBV2
d_gene: -
j_gene: TRBJ2-3
CDR3aa: CASRGDSGVTADTQYF
CDR3nt: TGTGCCAGCAGGGGCGATTCAGGGGTTACGGCAGATACGCAGTATTTT

v_gene: TRBV2
d_gene: TRBD2
j_gene: TRBJ2-7
CDR3aa: CASSTGTSGYEQYF
CDR3nt: TGTGCCAGCAGTACCGGGACTAGCGGTTACGAGCAGTACTTC

v_gene: TRBV9
d_gene: -
j_gene: TRBJ1-3
CDR3aa: CASSVSDGNTIYF
CDR3nt: TGTGCCAGCAGCGTTTCTGACGGGAACACCATATATTTT

v_gene: TRBV30
d_gene: -
j_gene: TRBJ2-3
CDR3aa: CAWMGASTDTQYF
CDR3nt: TGTGCCTGGATGGGAGCCAGCACAGATACGCAGTATTTT

v_gene: TRBV21-1
d_gene: -
j_gene: TRBJ2-7
CDR3aa: CASRLPVSEQYF
CDR3nt: TGTGCCAGCAGGCTACCTGTCTCCGAGCAGTACTTC

v_gene: TRBV6-1
d_gene: TRBD1
j_gene: TRBJ1-1
CDR3aa: CASSPGPGQKVEAFF
CDR3nt: TGTGCCAGCAGTCCTGGGCCGGGACAGAAAGTTGAAGCTTTCTTT

v_gene: TRBV11-2
d_gene: -
j_gene: TRBJ2-1
CDR3aa: CASSLDNTEQFF
CDR3nt: TGTGCCAGCAGCTTAGATAACACGGAGCAGTTCTTC

v_gene: TRBV30
d_gene: TRBD1
j_gene: TRBJ1-2
CDR3aa: CAWTRQGARDYGYTF
CDR3nt: TGTGCCTGGACCCGACAGGGGGCGAGGGACTATGGCTACACCTTC